A selection of T cell receptor beta chains follows, all from one sample in a study of cytomegalovirus exposure and HLA in healthy donors. Only in-frame clones appear in the TCRdb table, and some are missing; sequencing was by immunoSEQ multiplex PCR. The sample carries under 250,000 clones, about 80% recorded once. The sequenced material came from PBMCs. These receptors all come from a woman between 50 and 59 years old in good health and CMV-seropositive. Each CDR3 is given with its conserved first and last residue.

CDR3 protein,J gene,V gene
CASSLSRDSPLHF,TRBJ1-6,TRBV7-3
CASSFLRGGKGTEAFF,TRBJ1-1,TRBV6-5
CASEERSTDTQYF,TRBJ2-3,TRBV2
CASSPKGGGANTGELFF,TRBJ2-2,TRBV9
CASSPRGGGEVEQYF,NA,TRBV5-8
CASSLPGGTSVYTQYF,TRBJ2-3,TRBV5-1
CASSQMDRASNSPLHF,TRBJ1-6,TRBV5-6
CASSLGTVNTGELFF,TRBJ2-2,TRBV5-6
CASSLRAGGHEQFF,TRBJ2-1,TRBV4-1
CASSRAGFEQYF,TRBJ2-7,TRBV4-3
CASSLSGTGVYEQYF,TRBJ2-7,TRBV5-4
CASSFRQGQHEQYF,TRBJ2-7,TRBV5-1
CASGLAGGKDTQYF,TRBJ2-3,TRBV5-4
CASYTSGGMDEQFF,TRBJ2-1,TRBV28
CASSQYTSGNTIYF,TRBJ1-3,TRBV14
CASSGGGTITYEQYF,TRBJ2-7,TRBV28
CASSPVLENLSEQYF,TRBJ2-7,TRBV18
CASSLRLPRAGELFF,TRBJ2-2,TRBV28
CASSLGSVSGGATDTQYF,TRBJ2-3,TRBV7-9
CASSPSWDRVSSYEQYF,TRBJ2-7,TRBV5-1
CASSYIGAAGGELFF,TRBJ2-2,TRBV6-5
CASSPGTGVYGYTF,TRBJ1-2,TRBV5-1